A single sample is the source of the 18 T cell receptor beta chains below, sequenced in a study of blood T cell repertoires in COVID-19. Profiling relied on immunoSEQ multiplex PCR, and the TCRdb table lists in-frame clones only, not all of them. The table lists hundreds of thousands of clones, more than 85% of them singletons. The sequenced sample was PBMCs or T cells enriched from blood (not recorded which). These receptors all stem from a woman aged 55-70 years who had recovered from COVID-19.

This chain links TRBV15 with TRBJ2-5, with 8 bases matching TRBD2. In germline, CDR1 is LNHNV, CDR2 YYDKDF (reference sequence). With 0 bases clipped from V and 4 bases from J, the junction kept 13 bases outside the gene matches. The CDR3 runs 18 residues. CDR3 sequence: CATSRDPRVAGKRETQYF. The CDR3 DNA reads TGTGCCACCAGCAGAGATCCGAGGGTAGCGGGGAAACGAGAGACCCAGTACTTC.

This sequence joins TRBV30 and TRBJ1-3, with 7 bases lining up with TRBD1. With V trimmed by 3 bases and J by 8 bases, 7 bases remained unmatched. Germline CDR1 is GTSNPN and CDR2 is SVGIG (reference sequence). CDR3 size: 13 residues. CDR3 in DNA: TGTGCCTGGAGCCGGGACAGTAGAGACACCATATATTTT. This encodes CAWSRDSRDTIYF.

The gene calls are TRBV7-9 and TRBJ1-2, with D possibly matching TRBD1 (6 bases). This CDR3 has 15 amino acids. In germline, CDR1 is SEHNR, CDR2 FQNEAQ (reference sequence). V gave up 4 bases and J gave up 1 base, with 13 bases separating them. As DNA, the CDR3 is TGTGCCAGCAGCTCGCTTCGGGACATTAACTATGGCTACACCTTC. Its translation: CASSSLRDINYGYTF.

The chain carries TRBV3-1 (or the pseudogene TRBV3-2) and TRBJ2-3; 8 bases are shared with TRBD1. Germline lookup yields CDR1 LGHDT and CDR2 YNNKEL (reference sequence). V was clipped by 1 base and J by 3 bases; unmatched bases: 3. This CDR3 has 15 residues. CDR3 nucleotides: TGTGCCAGCAGCCAAGGGGACAGGCGTACAGATACGCAGTATTTT. Amino acids: CASSQGDRRTDTQYF.

This chain uses TRBV20-1 with TRBJ2-7; 7 positions agree with TRBD1. Trimming removed 4 bases from V and 3 bases from J; junction bases left unmatched: 0. From germline, CDR1 is DFQATT and CDR2 SNEGSKA (reference sequence). The CDR3 consists of 11 residues. DNA for the CDR3: TGCAGTGCTAACAGGGGCTACGAGCAGTACTTC. It encodes CSANRGYEQYF.

The rearrangement links TRBV5-6 to TRBJ2-5, with TRBD1 matching 9 bases. Germline CDR1 is SGHDT and CDR2 is YYEEEE. The CDR3 covers 14 residues. The V segment lost 5 bases and the J segment 1 base; nucleotides outside the gene matches: 3. The CDR3 here is CASRWDRVQETQYF. The CDR3 nucleotides are TGTGCCAGCAGGTGGGACAGGGTCCAAGAGACCCAGTACTTC. Variable domain in full (rest from reference TRBV5-6 and TRBJ2-5): DAGVTQSPTHLIKTRGQQVTLRCSPKSGHDTVSWYQQALGQGPQFIFQYYEEEERQRGNFPDRFSGHQFPNYSSELNVNALLLGDSALYLCASRWDRVQETQYFGPGTRLLVL.

This clone was detected only once. This chain's CDR3 is CASSVGGTHTDTQYF. The CDR3 DNA sequence: TGTGCCAGCAGCGTAGGGGGGACACACACAGATACGCAGTATTTT. This sequence joins TRBV9 and TRBJ2-3; D is possibly TRBD1 (6 bases). There are 15 residues in the CDR3. Germline CDR1 reads SGDLS; CDR2 reads YYNGEE. The V gene lost 0 bases and the J gene lost 2 bases, with 10 bases spanning the gap.

The table lists this clone with many counts. V is TRBV27 and J is TRBJ1-1; D may be TRBD1 (6 bases). The V gene lost 6 bases and the J gene lost 3 bases, with 11 bases spanning the gap. The CDR3 spans 13 residues. Germline V CDR1 and CDR2: MNHEY, SMNVEV (reference sequence). The DNA of the CDR3 is TGTGCCAGCAGAGACAGGCTTTACACTGAAGCTTTCTTT. Protein: CASRDRLYTEAFF.

V and J are TRBV4-1 and TRBJ1-2; maybe TRBD1 (6 bases). CDR3 length equals 14 residues. The V gene lost 5 bases and the J gene lost 6 bases, with 16 bases spanning the gap. The V gene's germline CDR1 is MGHRA and CDR2 YSYEKL. The CDR3 nucleotides read TGCGCCAGCAGCGGCTCAGGGACACGAAATGGCTACACCTTC. Translating gives CASSGSGTRNGYTF.

The gene calls are TRBV5-4 and TRBJ1-2, with D perhaps matching TRBD1 (5 bases). The germline gives CDR1 SGHNT, CDR2 YYREEE (reference sequence). The CDR3 totals 16 residues. Trimming left V 1 base short and J 4 bases short, with 17 bases between. CDR3 coding DNA: TGTGCCAGCAGCTTGTTATCGGGGAGGCAGGGCTATGGCTACACCTTC. This translates into CASSLLSGRQGYGYTF.

V is TRBV30 and J is TRBJ1-4, with D maybe TRBD1 (6 bases). Germline V gene sequence: CDR1 GTSNPN, CDR2 SVGIG (reference sequence). The CDR3 runs to 12 residues. V lost 3 bases and J 10 bases, leaving 12 bases between the germline ends. This chain's CDR3 is CAWRSGRGKLFF. Written as DNA, the CDR3 is TGTGCCTGGAGATCGGGCAGGGGAAAACTGTTTTTT.

The V gene is TRBV5-1, the J gene TRBJ1-4; no firm D call. Germline lookup yields CDR1 SGHRS and CDR2 YFSETQ. The germline V and J ends were trimmed by 1 base and 8 bases, with 15 bases remaining between them. The CDR3 spans 15 residues. The CDR3 region is CASSLWRGEGEKLFF. Here the CDR3 DNA reads TGCGCCAGCAGCTTGTGGCGGGGAGAAGGAGAAAAACTGTTTTTT.

The V call is TRBV5-1, the J call TRBJ1-1; 9 bases fit TRBD1. Unmatched junction bases numbered 5, after V lost 2 bases and J lost 3 bases. The CDR3 totals 15 residues. The germline V gene has CDR1 SGHRS and CDR2 YFSETQ. CDR3 region: CASSFLRDRDTEAFF. Here the CDR3 DNA reads TGCGCCAGCAGCTTTCTCCGGGACAGGGACACTGAAGCTTTCTTT.

The V and J genes are TRBV7-9 and TRBJ2-7; possibly TRBD2 for D (6 bases). The CDR3 runs 14 residues. Trimming cost V 6 bases and J 4 bases, with 16 bases left between them. CDR1 is SEHNR, CDR2 FQNEAQ, per germline (reference sequence). CDR3 nucleotide sequence: TGTGCCAGCAGTCGAGGCGGGCTAGCGTACGAGCAGTACTTC. Amino acids: CASSRGGLAYEQYF.

This chain joins TRBV7-2 and TRBJ2-1; 9 bases are shared with TRBD2. In germline, CDR1 is SGHTA, CDR2 FQGNSA. The J segment lost 4 bases and the V segment lost 9 bases, leaving 7 bases of the junction unmatched. This CDR3 is 14 amino acids long. Here the CDR3 reads CASLLAGPYNEQFF. CDR3 in DNA: TGTGCCAGTCTTCTAGCGGGACCGTACAATGAGCAGTTCTTC.

The V call is TRBV29-1, the J call TRBJ2-1, with 9 bases matching TRBD1. Germline values: CDR1 SQVTM, CDR2 ANQGSEA. The CDR3 has 15 amino acids. The V segment lost 1 base and the J segment 10 bases; nucleotides outside the gene matches: 11. CDR3: CSVEVGDRGSGEQFF. The CDR3, as DNA: TGCAGCGTTGAAGTAGGAGACAGGGGGTCCGGAGAGCAGTTCTTC.

The chain combines TRBV6-5 with TRBJ1-1; D call uncertain. Germline values: CDR1 MNHEY, CDR2 SVGAGI. CDR3 length equals 13 residues. V was shortened by 4 bases and J by 3 bases, with 9 bases between the two germline ends. In DNA, the CDR3 is TGTGCCAGCAGTTTCCTCCAGGACACTGAAGCTTTCTTT. It translates to CASSFLQDTEAFF.

The rearrangement links TRBV2 to TRBJ1-3, with a weak D call TRBD1 (5 bases). This CDR3 contains 14 residues. The germline CDR1 and CDR2 sequences are SNHLY and FYNNEI. V gave up 9 bases and J gave up 0 bases, with 12 bases separating them. The CDR3 DNA is TGTGCCAGGGGTGGGGGACTCTCTGGAAACACCATATATTTT. Amino acid sequence: CARGGGLSGNTIYF.